The clone carrying this T cell receptor (beta chain) was counted at least ten times. This sample is part of a study of blood T cell repertoires in COVID-19. The V and J ends lost 3 bases and 4 bases respectively, with 15 bases between them. There are 15 residues in the CDR3. Germline CDR1 is SEHNR and CDR2 is FQNEAQ (reference sequence). Repertoires were generated with immunoSEQ multiplex PCR, while TCRdb's copy carries only in-frame clones and drops some. The table records approximately 230,000 clones, 70% to 85% of them present only once. V usage is TRBV7-9 and J usage is TRBJ1-2; D not certain. This receptor was identified in an older man with acute or convalescent COVID-19. Sequencing was performed on peripheral blood. The CDR3 is CASSFAGSRGYGYTF. For the CDR3, the DNA is TGTGCCAGCAGCTTCGCAGGTTCGCGTGGCTATGGCTACACCTTC.